This TCR beta chain was obtained from a study of Graves' ophthalmopathy and Graves' hyperthyroidism. V was pared by 6 bases and J by 2 bases, with 6 bases of the junction left unmatched. CDR1 SGDLS and CDR2 YYNGEE come from the germline V gene. The CDR3 extends over 15 amino acids. Remarks on this clonotype: No antigen is known for it.

Findings and caveats of the study: Ophthalmopathy could be told apart from stable hyperthyroidism by a 13-signature model (approximately 90% sensitivity, around 84% specificity). Among expanded thyroid clonotypes above 0.001 frequency, most also occurred in blood.

Amplification targeted the TCR beta CDR3 regions, with RNA transcripts as the source material. An opening RT-PCR round employed HTBI primers and preceded a second-round multiplex PCR. TCRdb used MiXCR to reprocess the multiplex PCR reads, holding one entry per CDR3 protein. The sample includes around 1.1 million distinct CDR3 sequences, approximately 35% of them seen just once. The chain combines TRBV9 with TRBJ2-5; 11 nucleotides align to TRBD2. Sequencing was performed on peripheral blood or thyroid tissue (not recorded which). The TCR comes from an adult man with Graves' hyperthyroidism. This CDR3 reads CASTRTSGLQETQYF. For the CDR3, the DNA is TGTGCCAGCACCCGGACTAGCGGGCTACAAGAGACCCAGTACTTC.